Each of the 30 T cell receptor beta chains below was sequenced from the same sample in a study of T cells in Graves' hyperthyroidism and ophthalmopathy. Amplified regions were TCR beta CDR3 sequences from RNA transcripts. HTBI primers were the set used in a first-round RT-PCR of the TCR CDR3. TCRdb fed the multiplex PCR reads into MiXCR, producing one record per CDR3 protein. The sample carries 250,000 to 300,000 distinct CDR3 sequences, roughly 15% recorded once. The sample comprised blood. These receptor sequences come from a woman aged 40 to 55 with Graves' hyperthyroidism that later progressed to Graves' ophthalmopathy.

This clonotype was counted at least ten times. The chain's CDR3 is CASTPLAGGNEQFF. The CDR3 DNA reads as TGTGCCAGCACCCCCCTAGCAGGGGGGAATGAGCAGTTCTTC. This chain uses TRBV9 with TRBJ2-1; possible D gene TRBD1, 7 bases. Germline-derived CDR1 and CDR2 are SGDLS and YYNGEE. V was clipped by 6 bases and J by 7 bases, with 17 bases between them. This CDR3 spans 14 amino acids. Full variable domain (remainder filled in from reference TRBV9 and TRBJ2-1): DSGVTQTPKHLITATGQRVTLRCSPRSGDLSVYWYQQSLDQGLQFLIQYYNGEERAKGNILERFSAQQFPDLHSELNLSSLELGDSALYFCASTPLAGGNEQFFGPGTRLTVL.

This clonotype was seen ten or more times. The chain couples TRBV15 to TRBJ1-4, with D hard to call. CDR1 and CDR2 (germline): LNHNV, YYDKDF (reference sequence). The CDR3 runs 15 residues. V lost 3 bases to trimming and J lost 11 bases, with 19 bases between them. The CDR3 region has the DNA TGTGCCACCAGCAGCAGATCAGAGCTTGGTACGAAACTGTTTTTT. It specifies CATSSRSELGTKLFF.

The rearrangement links TRBV19 to TRBJ2-1, with D perhaps TRBD2 (6 bases). This CDR3 is 16 amino acids long. Germline loops: CDR1 LNHDA, CDR2 SQIVND (reference sequence). Trimming cost V 6 bases and J 0 bases, with 15 bases left between them. The CDR3 loop is CASSKGLPSSYNEQFF. The CDR3 DNA follows: TGTGCCAGTAGCAAGGGACTGCCAAGCTCCTACAATGAGCAGTTCTTC.

This clonotype was counted at least ten times. The chain uses TRBV20-1 and TRBJ2-7, with D possibly TRBD2 on 6 matching bases. There are 14 residues in the CDR3. Germline V gene lookup returns CDR1 DFQATT and CDR2 SNEGSKA (reference sequence). V dropped 3 bases and J dropped 0 bases, with 12 bases sitting between them. The DNA of the CDR3 is TGCAGTGCTAGCGGGAGCCTCCGCTCCTACGAGCAGTACTTC. Translated, it gives CSASGSLRSYEQYF.

This clonotype appeared many times. The rearrangement uses TRBV27 and TRBJ2-7, with TRBD2 matching 7 bases. The CDR3 consists of 14 residues. V gave up 3 bases and J gave up 2 bases; unmatched junction bases: 4. Per germline, CDR1 MNHEY and CDR2 SMNVEV (reference sequence). CDR3 protein: CASSLGGATYEQYF. The DNA for the CDR3 is TGTGCCAGCAGTTTGGGAGGGGCCACCTACGAGCAGTACTTC.

A note on this clonotype: This sequence may be a read error, since a much larger clone differs from it by one base. The chain combines TRBV3-1 with TRBJ2-5, with 7 bases identical to TRBD1. The germline gives CDR1 LGHDT, CDR2 YNNKEL (reference sequence). This CDR3 has 14 residues. The CDR3: CVSSQEGAQETQYF. CDR3 bases: TGTGTCAGCAGCCAAGAGGGGGCCCAAGAGACCCAGTACTTC.

The sample holds many counts of this clonotype. This chain connects TRBV29-1 to TRBJ1-1; D uncertain. The CDR3 spans 11 residues. Germline CDR1 SQVTM, CDR2 ANQGSEA. Trimming shortened V by 7 bases and J by 1 base, and 7 bases separated the two germline ends. CDR3 sequence: CSADKNTEAFF. CDR3 in DNA: TGCAGCGCCGACAAGAACACTGAAGCTTTCTTT. The full variable domain, in which reference TRBV29-1 and TRBJ1-1 provide the parts outside the CDR3, is SAVISQKPSRDICQRGTSLTIQCQVDSQVTMMFWYRQQPGQSLTLIATANQGSEATYESGFVIDKFPISRPNLTFSTLTVSNMSPEDSSIYLCSADKNTEAFFGQGTRLTVV.

The chain recombines TRBV18 with TRBJ2-7, with D perhaps matching TRBD2 (6 bases). Germline-derived CDR1 and CDR2 are KGHSH and LQKENI. Deletions cut 1 base from V and 5 bases from J, with 12 bases between. The CDR3 loop spans 14 amino acids. The CDR3 loop reads CASSPLGGGNEQYF. In DNA, the CDR3 is TGTGCCAGCTCACCACTCGGAGGCGGGAACGAGCAGTACTTC.

This clonotype appeared many times. The CDR3 loop is CAWILGGQNTGELFF. The CDR3 bases are TGTGCCTGGATTCTGGGGGGCCAGAACACCGGGGAGCTGTTTTTT. The chain joins TRBV30 to TRBJ2-2, with D possibly being TRBD1 or TRBD2 (6 bases each). The CDR3 runs 15 residues. The V gene lost 4 bases and the J gene lost 1 base, with 13 bases spanning the gap. Germline loops: CDR1 GTSNPN, CDR2 SVGIG (reference sequence).

The V call is TRBV6-9, the J call TRBJ2-1, with unresolved D. V was clipped by 7 bases and J by 3 bases, with 10 bases between them. Per the germline V gene, CDR1 is MNHGY and CDR2 is SVAAGI. CDR3 length equals 13 residues. The DNA of the CDR3 is TGTGCCAGCAATTCGTGGAACTACAATGAGCAGTTCTTC. Protein sequence: CASNSWNYNEQFF.

The genes are TRBV14 and TRBJ2-2; 9 bases align to TRBD1. CDR1 is SGHDN, CDR2 FVKESK, per germline. Germline trimming cut 4 bases from V and 7 bases from J; bases unmatched to any gene: 10. This CDR3 region has 16 residues. The CDR3 reads CASSPPGQGWIGELFF. The DNA of the CDR3 is TGTGCCAGCAGCCCCCCGGGACAGGGTTGGATCGGGGAGCTGTTTTTT.

This clonotype has a count of ten or more. The gene calls are TRBV29-1 and TRBJ1-6; possible D gene TRBD1, 5 bases. Germline V gene data show CDR1 as SQVTM and CDR2 as ANQGSEA. The ends were cut back, 6 bases at V and 6 bases at J, with 12 bases in the middle. The CDR3 has 13 amino acids. CDR3 bases: TGCAGCGTCCGAGCGGGACTTAATTCACCCCTCCACTTT. This codes for CSVRAGLNSPLHF.

This clonotype has a count of ten or more. The J gene is TRBJ2-5, the V gene TRBV5-1, with a possible D match to TRBD1 (5 bases). V was shortened by 0 bases and J by 5 bases, with 11 bases between the two germline ends. The CDR3 totals 14 residues. Germline V lookup: CDR1 SGHRS, CDR2 YFSETQ. CDR3: CASSLGGARETQYF. The CDR3 DNA reads as TGCGCCAGCAGCTTGGGTGGGGCGCGGGAGACCCAGTACTTC. Based on the CDR3 plus reference TRBV5-1 and TRBJ2-5, the full variable domain is KAGVTQTPRYLIKTRGQQVTLSCSPISGHRSVSWYQQTPGQGLQFLFEYFSETQRNKGNFPGRFSGRQFSNSRSEMNVSTLELGDSALYLCASSLGGARETQYFGPGTRLLVL.

The V call is TRBV2, the J call TRBJ1-1; a weak D match, TRBD1 (5 bases). V lost 2 bases and J lost 5, with 21 bases in between. The CDR3 runs to 17 residues. Germline CDR1 and CDR2: SNHLY and FYNNEI. The CDR3 sequence is CASSEYLRVLGDTEAFF. The CDR3 DNA sequence: TGTGCCAGCAGTGAATATCTCAGGGTATTAGGGGATACTGAAGCTTTCTTT.

This clonotype was counted at least ten times. The chain is built from TRBV28 and TRBJ2-7; TRBD2 matches at 9 bases. The V and J ends lost 3 bases and 7 bases, in that order; junction bases with no gene match: 10. This CDR3 region has 15 residues. Germline loops: CDR1 MDHEN, CDR2 SYDVKM. In DNA, the CDR3 is TGTGCCAGCAGTTTTTATGCTAGCGGGACGTTAGAGCAGTACTTC. It is translated as CASSFYASGTLEQYF.

This clonotype has ten or more counts. The chain uses TRBV3-1 and TRBJ2-2; no clear D gene. Trimming left V 4 bases short and J 7 bases short, with 4 bases between. Germline-derived CDR1 and CDR2 are LGHDT and YNNKEL (reference sequence). CDR3 length: 11 residues. This CDR3 reads CASSRLGELFF. The CDR3 DNA reads TGTGCCAGCAGCCGACTCGGGGAGCTGTTTTTT.

Concerning this clonotype itself: Just one base apart from a much larger clone, this may be a read error. The chain has TRBV11-2 and TRBJ2-1, with unresolved D. V lost 2 bases to trimming and J lost 0 bases, with 8 bases between them. Germline lookup yields CDR1 SGHAT and CDR2 FQNNGV. This CDR3 has 15 residues. The DNA of the CDR3 is TGTGCCAGCAGCTTATCATGGAGCTCCTACAATGAGCAGTTCTTC. This translates into CASSLSWSSYNEQFF.

This clonotype was observed at least ten times. The chain joins TRBV5-1 to TRBJ2-3, with D possibly matching TRBD1 (6 bases). This CDR3 has 12 amino acids. Germline V lookup: CDR1 SGHRS, CDR2 YFSETQ. The V and J ends lost 7 bases and 7 bases respectively, with 13 bases between them. In DNA form, the CDR3 reads TGCGCCAGCCGGACAGACCTACATACGCAGTATTTT. This codes for CASRTDLHTQYF.

V is TRBV19 and J is TRBJ2-7; 9 bases line up with TRBD1. The germline V gene encodes CDR1 LNHDA and CDR2 SQIVND (reference sequence). The CDR3 spans 18 residues. The junction had 17 bases not matched to a gene; V was cut back by 5 bases and J by 3 bases. The CDR3 reads CASSELSPGTGRGYEQYF. CDR3 DNA: TGTGCCAGTAGTGAACTGTCCCCCGGGACAGGGAGAGGCTACGAGCAGTACTTC.

This clonotype was found a few times. This chain connects TRBV9 to TRBJ2-3; 7 nucleotides align to TRBD1. The germline CDR1 and CDR2 sequences are SGDLS and YYNGEE. This CDR3 contains 18 residues. J gave up 0 bases and V 3 bases, and 13 bases lay outside the gene matches. CDR3 sequence (DNA): TGTGCCAGCAGCGCCCCTACGGGGACAGAAACTAGCACAGATACGCAGTATTTT. This gives the protein CASSAPTGTETSTDTQYF.

This clonotype was observed many times. This chain uses TRBV29-1 with TRBJ1-1; D is perhaps TRBD1 (5 bases). Trimming took off 4 bases at V and 10 bases at J, with 16 bases between the two ends. CDR3 length: 12 residues. From germline, CDR1 is SQVTM and CDR2 ANQGSEA. The CDR3 DNA reads as TGCAGCGTTGTAGACAGCCCCAAAGGAGCTTTCTTT. It encodes CSVVDSPKGAFF.

J is TRBJ1-2 and V is TRBV2; 9 positions match TRBD1. The V and J ends lost 5 bases and 5 bases, in that order; junction bases with no gene match: 9. CDR3 length: 15 amino acids. Germline-derived CDR1 and CDR2 are SNHLY and FYNNEI. CDR3 in DNA: TGTGCCAGCAGTCGGGACAGGGACGTTGGGTATGGCTACACCTTC. Encoded protein: CASSRDRDVGYGYTF.

Ten or more counts support this clonotype. The J gene is TRBJ2-1, the V gene TRBV7-3, with a tentative D call TRBD1 (6 bases). CDR1 and CDR2 (germline): SGHTA, FQGTGA. The CDR3 is 13 amino acids. The V and J ends lost 4 bases and 5 bases respectively, with 9 bases between them. CDR3 DNA sequence: TGTGCCAGCAGCTGGTCAGGGGACAATGAGCAGTTCTTC. Protein sequence: CASSWSGDNEQFF.

At least ten counts were recorded for this clonotype. This chain joins TRBV9 and TRBJ2-1, with TRBD2 matching 8 bases. Trimming at V came to 2 bases and at J to 8 bases, leaving 12 bases not matched to a gene. Germline V CDR1 and CDR2: SGDLS, YYNGEE. This CDR3 comprises 16 residues. CDR3 protein: CASSVSWSGSFYEQFF. CDR3 nucleotides: TGTGCCAGCAGCGTTAGTTGGAGCGGGAGTTTCTATGAGCAGTTCTTC.

This chain uses TRBV6-5 with TRBJ2-5; a weak D match, TRBD1 (6 bases). V lost 7 bases and J 1 base, leaving 13 bases between the germline ends. The CDR3 sequence is 14 residues long. Per the germline V gene, CDR1 is MNHEY and CDR2 is SVGAGI. The CDR3 is CASISKTGQETQYF. The CDR3, as DNA: TGTGCCAGCATTAGTAAGACAGGCCAAGAGACCCAGTACTTC.

This clonotype was counted at least ten times. In DNA, the CDR3 is TGTGCCAGCATTAAGTACAATGAGCAGTTCTTC. Its translation: CASIKYNEQFF. The genes are TRBV6-2 or TRBV6-3 and TRBJ2-1; D call uncertain. The V gene's germline CDR1 is MNHEY and CDR2 SVGEGT. The V gene lost 7 bases and the J gene lost 4 bases, with 5 bases spanning the gap. The CDR3 contains 11 residues.

At least ten counts were recorded for this clonotype. The chain carries TRBV12-3 or TRBV12-4 and TRBJ2-3; TRBD1 aligns across 8 bases. V was clipped by 6 bases and J by 5 bases; unmatched bases: 7. The CDR3 is 14 residues long. The CDR3 nucleotides are TGTGCCAGCAGCCGTCGACAGGGGATAGATACGCAGTATTTT. The encoded protein is CASSRRQGIDTQYF.

The chain has TRBV20-1 and TRBJ2-7, with 7 nucleotides matching TRBD1. The CDR3 has 13 residues. CDR1 and CDR2 from the germline V gene are DFQATT and SNEGSKA (reference sequence). Unmatched junction bases numbered 9, after V lost 6 bases and J lost 4 bases. For the CDR3, the DNA is TGCAGTGCCGACAGGGTTGTGGGATACGAGCAGTACTTC. It specifies CSADRVVGYEQYF.

This clonotype has at least ten counts. The rearrangement joins TRBV2 to TRBJ2-1; 10 bases map to TRBD1. Germline V gene sequence: CDR1 SNHLY, CDR2 FYNNEI. This CDR3 is built from 14 residues. V was clipped by 6 bases and J by 8 bases; unmatched bases: 7. The CDR3 nucleotides are TGTGCCAGCAGCCCGGACAGGGGGTTCCATGAGCAGTTCTTC. Amino acids: CASSPDRGFHEQFF.

In the case of this clonotype: A much more abundant neighbour one base away suggests this may be a read error. The chain links TRBV18 to TRBJ2-7; 7 positions match TRBD1. CDR3 length: 14 amino acids. The J segment lost 3 bases and the V segment lost 6 bases, leaving 8 bases of the junction unmatched. Germline values: CDR1 KGHSH, CDR2 LQKENI. The CDR3 DNA sequence: TGTGCCAGCTCGAAGGGGGACAGTTACTACGAGCAGTACTTC. Residues: CASSKGDSYYEQYF.